These 24 T cell receptor beta chains originate from one sample sequenced in a study of T-cell reconstitution after alpha-beta-depleted transplantation in children. A TCRbeta library incorporating unique molecular identifiers was prepared. TCRdb independently ran MiXCR on the PCR reads; one entry per CDR3 protein. The sample has 250,000 to 300,000 distinct CDR3 sequences, roughly 9.1% seen once. Specimen: PBMCs, collected before TCRalphabeta/CD19-depleted stem cell transplant. Receptors originate from a boy younger than two with acute myeloid leukemia, due to receive a stem cell transplant.

This chain links TRBV7-3 with TRBJ2-5; TRBD2 matches at 8 bases. This CDR3 spans 14 amino acids. V trimming: 2 bases; J trimming: 3 bases; junction bases outside the gene matches: 2. CDR1 SGHTA and CDR2 FQGTGA come from the germline V gene. The CDR3 spells CASSLHGGEETQYF. CDR3 in DNA: TGTGCCAGCAGCTTACACGGGGGGGAAGAGACCCAGTACTTC.

Many counts were recorded for this clonotype. This chain links TRBV7-2 with TRBJ1-2; 8 nucleotides line up with TRBD1. Unmatched junction bases numbered 11, after V lost 6 bases and J lost 2 bases. Germline loops: CDR1 SGHTA, CDR2 FQGNSA. The CDR3 has 16 residues. The CDR3 DNA follows: TGTGCCAGCAGACGCTCCGGGACAGGTCCCAACTATGGCTACACCTTC. It translates to CASRRSGTGPNYGYTF. The entire variable domain, with the rest obtained from reference TRBV7-2 and TRBJ1-2, is as follows: GAGVSQSPSNKVTEKGKDVELRCDPISGHTALYWYRQSLGQGLEFLIYFQGNSAPDKSGLPSDRFSAERTGGSVSTLTIQRTQQEDSAVYLCASRRSGTGPNYGYTFGSGTRLTVV.

This clonotype was seen at least ten times. The gene calls are TRBV20-1 and TRBJ2-7, with TRBD1 identical over 9 bases. This CDR3 has 14 residues. CDR1 and CDR2 from the germline V gene are DFQATT and SNEGSKA (reference sequence). With V trimmed by 6 bases and J by 4 bases, 10 bases remained unmatched. The CDR3 coding sequence is TGCAGTGCGGGAATTACAGGGGGCTTGTACGAGCAGTACTTC. This codes for CSAGITGGLYEQYF.

This clonotype has ten or more counts. The CDR3 coding sequence is TGTGCCAGCAGTTTTGTTGCCCTCTCCGGAGAGCAGTACTTC. Its protein is CASSFVALSGEQYF. J is TRBJ2-7 and V is TRBV12-3 or TRBV12-4; no clear D gene. V was shortened by 3 bases and J by 7 bases, with 16 bases between the two germline ends. There are 14 residues in the CDR3.

This clonotype came up many times. V gene TRBV7-8 combines with J gene TRBJ1-2; maybe TRBD1 (5 bases). Deletions cut 1 base from V and 6 bases from J, with 12 bases between. The CDR3 extends over 14 amino acids. CDR1 SGHVS and CDR2 FQNEAQ come from the germline V gene. CDR3 DNA sequence: TGTGCCAGCAGCTTAGGACAGAACGCGCATGGCTACACCTTC. This codes for CASSLGQNAHGYTF.

In this sample, this clonotype turned up many times. V is TRBV4-1 and J is TRBJ2-7, with 9 positions matching TRBD2. The CDR3 length is 16 residues. V gave up 1 base and J gave up 2 bases; unmatched junction bases: 6. Germline V gene sequence: CDR1 MGHRA, CDR2 YSYEKL. The CDR3 DNA sequence: TGCGCCAGCAGCCAAGCCTCCCGCGGGGGGGCCTACGAGCAGTACTTC. Residues: CASSQASRGGAYEQYF.

This clonotype has ten or more counts. The chain combines TRBV5-1 with TRBJ2-2; D ambiguous. The CDR3 contains 14 residues. The V end was cut by 0 bases, the J end by 5 bases, with 8 bases between. Per germline, CDR1 SGHRS and CDR2 YFSETQ. Here the CDR3 DNA reads TGCGCCAGCAGCTTGGCGTCCAAAACCGGGGAGCTGTTTTTT. Residues: CASSLASKTGELFF.

The chain has TRBV6-6 and TRBJ2-5; tentative D call: TRBD1 (5 bases). V lost 5 bases to trimming and J lost 3 bases, with 10 bases between them. The CDR3 extends over 13 amino acids. Germline V lookup: CDR1 MNHNY, CDR2 SVGAGI (reference sequence). The CDR3 spells CASSKQVEETQYF. CDR3 DNA: TGTGCCAGCAGTAAACAGGTTGAAGAGACCCAGTACTTC.

This clonotype was counted a few times. The chain joins TRBV6-2 or TRBV6-3 to TRBJ2-1; 14 nucleotides match TRBD2. J was trimmed by 7 bases and V by 5 bases; bases with no gene match: 10. This CDR3 has 17 amino acids. Germline V CDR1 and CDR2: MNHEY, SVGEGT. The CDR3 DNA follows: TGTGCCAGCAGTACGGGGACTAGCGGGAGATTTGGAAATGAGCAGTTCTTC. Its protein is CASSTGTSGRFGNEQFF.

This clonotype has at least ten counts. The V gene is TRBV10-3, the J gene TRBJ2-1; 12 bases line up with TRBD2. Germline trimming cut 8 bases from V and 8 bases from J; bases unmatched to any gene: 7. This CDR3 comprises 14 residues. The germline CDR1 and CDR2 sequences are ENHRY and SYGVKD. The CDR3 reads CAIGLAGGPHEQFF. CDR3 in DNA: TGTGCCATCGGGCTAGCGGGGGGGCCCCATGAGCAGTTCTTC.

There are a few counts of this clonotype. The gene calls are TRBV9 and TRBJ2-1, with 7 bases lining up with TRBD1. Germline loops: CDR1 SGDLS, CDR2 YYNGEE. V shed 3 bases, J shed 9 bases, and the junction held 12 bases outside the gene matches. CDR3 size: 15 residues. The CDR3 DNA reads TGTGCCAGCAGCGCCCGAGCCGACAGGGTCGGTGAGCAGTTCTTC. This gives the protein CASSARADRVGEQFF.

This clonotype appeared many times. The chain is built from TRBV25-1 and TRBJ2-5; D perhaps matches TRBD1 (6 bases). Between the trimmed V and J ends, which lost 0 bases and 3 bases, there was a span of 14 bases. Germline V gene lookup returns CDR1 MGHDK and CDR2 SYGVNS. The CDR3 runs 16 residues. The chain's CDR3 is CASSEYGSAGEETQYF. The DNA of the CDR3 is TGTGCCAGCAGTGAATATGGGTCGGCAGGGGAAGAGACCCAGTACTTC. The entire variable domain, with the rest obtained from reference TRBV25-1 and TRBJ2-5, is as follows: EADIYQTPRYLVIGTGKKITLECSQTMGHDKMYWYQQDPGMELHLIHYSYGVNSTEKGDLSSESTVSRIRTEHFPLTLESARPSHTSQYLCASSEYGSAGEETQYFGPGTRLLVL.

The table lists this clonotype with many counts. The rearrangement links TRBV3-1 to TRBJ2-7; 10 positions agree with TRBD2. CDR3 length equals 16 residues. V shed 1 base and J 0 bases; nucleotides not matched to a gene: 3. The germline gives CDR1 LGHDT, CDR2 YNNKEL (reference sequence). The chain's CDR3 is CASSQGPSGGSYEQYF. The CDR3 DNA sequence: TGTGCCAGCAGCCAAGGGCCTAGCGGGGGCTCCTACGAGCAGTACTTC.

The chain recombines TRBV20-1 with TRBJ2-7, with TRBD2 matching 9 bases. The trim removed 6 bases at V and 12 bases at J, leaving 12 bases unmatched. Per germline, CDR1 DFQATT and CDR2 SNEGSKA (reference sequence). The CDR3 extends over 12 amino acids. The CDR3 region has the DNA TGCAGTGCGGCCCCTAGTAGCGGGAGTCGGTACTTC. It encodes CSAAPSSGSRYF.

In this sample, this clonotype turned up many times. The rearrangement joins TRBV12-3 or TRBV12-4 to TRBJ1-3; D not resolved. This CDR3 is built from 13 residues. Trimming removed 8 bases from V and 2 bases from J, with 10 bases in between. The CDR3 bases are TGTGCCAGCGCCAAGGATCCTGGAAACACCATATATTTT. It specifies CASAKDPGNTIYF.

About this clonotype: Possible read error: a much larger clone is one base away. V gene TRBV4-2 combines with J gene TRBJ2-7; 10 bases line up with TRBD1. After removal of 4 bases from V and 4 bases from J, the junction contained 10 bases not matched to a gene. The CDR3 totals 16 residues. Germline V gives CDR1 LGHNA, CDR2 YNFKEQ. CDR3 nucleotides: TGTGCCAGCAGCCTCCTGGCCTGGGGACAGGGGTACGAGCAGTACTTC. The encoded protein is CASSLLAWGQGYEQYF.

V is TRBV6-6 and J is TRBJ1-1; D may be TRBD1 (5 bases). The CDR3 runs to 13 residues. V dropped 6 bases and J dropped 6 bases, with 14 bases sitting between them. Germline assignment: CDR1 MNHNY and CDR2 SVGAGI (reference sequence). The CDR3 loop reads CASSRGTTAEAFF. The CDR3 bases are TGTGCCAGCAGCCGCGGGACTACGGCTGAAGCTTTCTTT.

Worth noting for this clonotype: At one end the junction does not follow the germline gene, possibly because of a read error. The chain employs TRBV20-1 and TRBJ2-1; D remains unclear. The CDR3 has 12 amino acids. Per germline, CDR1 DFQATT and CDR2 SNEGSKA (reference sequence). Written as DNA, the CDR3 is TGCGGTGCTAGATGGCCCGGCAATGAGCAGTTCTTC. It translates to CGARWPGNEQFF.

Many counts were recorded for this clonotype. J is TRBJ2-5 and V is TRBV25-1; 7 positions match TRBD1. CDR3 length equals 16 residues. With 4 bases clipped from V and 4 bases from J, the junction kept 12 bases outside the gene matches. The germline V gene has CDR1 MGHDK and CDR2 SYGVNS. The CDR3 DNA reads TGTGCCAGCAGTGCGATGAGGACAGGAGCAAGAGAGACCCAGTACTTC. It translates to CASSAMRTGARETQYF.

This clonotype was found many times. The J gene is TRBJ2-3, the V gene TRBV20-1; tentatively, D is TRBD2 (5 bases). The CDR3 consists of 15 residues. The germline V and J ends were trimmed by 3 bases and 0 bases, with 13 bases remaining between them. Germline loops: CDR1 DFQATT, CDR2 SNEGSKA (reference sequence). The CDR3 loop reads CSASLQRTSTDTQYF. Here the CDR3 DNA reads TGCAGTGCTAGTTTGCAGAGGACTAGCACAGATACGCAGTATTTT.

Many counts were recorded for this clonotype. This sequence joins TRBV20-1 and TRBJ2-1, with TRBD2 identical over 12 bases. J was trimmed by 7 bases and V by 0 bases; bases with no gene match: 4. This CDR3 has 15 residues. The V gene's germline CDR1 is DFQATT and CDR2 SNEGSKA (reference sequence). CDR3 sequence: CSARDLAGGPNEQFF. In nucleotides, the CDR3 is TGCAGTGCTAGAGACCTAGCGGGAGGGCCAAATGAGCAGTTCTTC.

This clonotype was found many times. The chain is built from TRBV11-2 and TRBJ2-4; no definite D call. The CDR3 consists of 16 residues. Germline V lookup: CDR1 SGHAT, CDR2 FQNNGV. Trimming took off 5 bases at V and 0 bases at J, with 14 bases between the two ends. The CDR3 sequence: CASSPDRPSAKNIQYF. DNA of the CDR3: TGTGCCAGCAGCCCCGACCGACCTTCAGCCAAAAACATTCAGTACTTC.

This clonotype was observed a handful of times. In DNA, the CDR3 is TGCAGGGGGATTGAGGGGACTCAAGAGACCCAGTACTTC. Translated, it gives CRGIEGTQETQYF. The J gene is TRBJ2-5, the V gene TRBV20-1; maybe TRBD2 (6 bases). The V gene's germline CDR1 is DFQATT and CDR2 SNEGSKA (reference sequence). The CDR3 runs to 13 residues.

This clonotype was counted at least ten times. The CDR3 bases are TGCAGCGTTGAACACCTGACGTCCCCGAGCTCCTACAATGAGCAGTTCTTC. Residues: CSVEHLTSPSSYNEQFF. The chain combines TRBV29-1 with TRBJ2-1; D unresolved. The CDR3 runs to 17 residues. CDR1 and CDR2 from the germline V gene are SQVTM and ANQGSEA. V was pared by 2 bases and J by 0 bases, with 17 bases between.